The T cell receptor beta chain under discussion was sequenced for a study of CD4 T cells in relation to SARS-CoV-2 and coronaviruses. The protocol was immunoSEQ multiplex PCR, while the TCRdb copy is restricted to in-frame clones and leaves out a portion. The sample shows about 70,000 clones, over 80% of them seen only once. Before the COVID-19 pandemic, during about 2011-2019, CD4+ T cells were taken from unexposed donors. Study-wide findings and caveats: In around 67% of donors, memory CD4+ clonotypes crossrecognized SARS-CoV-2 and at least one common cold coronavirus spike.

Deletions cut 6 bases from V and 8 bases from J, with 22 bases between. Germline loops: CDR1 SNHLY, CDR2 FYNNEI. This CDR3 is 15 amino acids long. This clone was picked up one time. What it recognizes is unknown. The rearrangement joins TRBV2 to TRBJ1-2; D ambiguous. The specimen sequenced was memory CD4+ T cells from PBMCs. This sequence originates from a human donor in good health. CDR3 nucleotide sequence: TGTGCCAGCAGCCGAACCCTAGACGCCGTGGGCGGCTACACCTTC. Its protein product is CASSRTLDAVGGYTF.